The clone carrying this T cell receptor (beta chain) was detected a few times. Its antigen is not identified. The source material, RNA transcripts, was used to amplify TCR beta CDR3 regions. Primed by the HTBI set, a first-round RT-PCR was run on the TCR CDR3. Each CDR3 protein gets one entry after TCRdb re-called the multiplex PCR reads with MiXCR. Of around 540,000 distinct CDR3 sequences in the sample, about 43% were seen once. Trimming removed 5 bases from V and 4 bases from J, with 14 bases in between. The CDR3 sequence is 14 residues long. CDR1 KGHDR and CDR2 SFDVKD come from the germline V gene. Among the patients, aged 18 to 65, hyperthyroidism was newly diagnosed and had lasted under 2 months. These data come from a study of T cells in Graves' hyperthyroidism and ophthalmopathy. Whole-study findings and limits: Ophthalmopathy could be told apart from stable hyperthyroidism with a 13 V-J model. Expanded thyroid clonotypes (above 0.001) were mostly also found in blood.

J is TRBJ2-7 and V is TRBV24-1, with D possibly being TRBD1 (5 bases). Material for sequencing was peripheral blood or thyroid tissue (not recorded which). This TCR came from a woman aged 18-29 years with Graves' hyperthyroidism. The CDR3 sequence: CATSGAYPGYEQYF. The CDR3 bases are TGTGCCACCAGTGGGGCCTACCCAGGGTACGAGCAGTACTTC.